The T cell receptor beta chain described here comes from a study of blood T cell repertoires in COVID-19. Overall study: From the United States, Italy and Spain came samples of acute and convalescent COVID-19.

Sequencing used immunoSEQ multiplex PCR; TCRdb keeps in-frame clones, though not all of them. Of about 42,000 clones listed, roughly 87% were seen once; the top ten hold around 25%. The V and J ends lost 4 bases and 8 bases respectively, with 13 bases between them. CDR3 length: 13 residues. Germline lookup yields CDR1 SGHRS and CDR2 YFSETQ. Sequencing input: peripheral blood. The receptor was derived from an elderly woman in a cohort sampled during active or convalescent COVID-19. J is TRBJ1-3 and V is TRBV5-1, with unresolved D. The CDR3 DNA follows: TGCGCCAGCAGCGTGCTTTCTGAGGACACCATATATTTT. As protein: CASSVLSEDTIYF.